The 12 T cell receptor beta chains below come from one sample, sequenced in a study of shared clonotypes between healthy human individuals. The table came from immunoSEQ multiplex PCR; TCRdb's copy has only in-frame clones and leaves some out. This sample has about 2.4 million clones; roughly nine tenths occur once, and the top ten carry 0.14%. Specimen: naive CD4+ T cells sorted from blood. The subset denotes: CD45RA+ positively selected. Receptor source: a man aged 18 to 30 in good health.

CDR3: CASSIVGQGGTYEQYF. Written as DNA, the CDR3 is TGTGCCAGTAGTATAGTAGGCCAGGGGGGGACCTACGAGCAGTACTTC. The chain has TRBV19 and TRBJ2-7; D may correspond to TRBD1 or TRBD2 (7 bases each). Germline CDR1 is LNHDA and CDR2 is SQIVND (reference sequence). Trimming removed 1 base at V and 2 bases at J, with 15 bases between. There are 16 residues in the CDR3. Based on the CDR3 plus reference TRBV19 and TRBJ2-7, the full variable domain is DGGITQSPKYLFRKEGQNVTLSCEQNLNHDAMYWYRQDPGQGLRLIYYSQIVNDFQKGDIAEGYSVSREKKESFPLTVTSAQKNPTAFYLCASSIVGQGGTYEQYFGPGTRLTVT.

The V gene is TRBV7-9, the J gene TRBJ1-2, with a tentative D call TRBD1 (6 bases). V shed 5 bases and J shed 6 bases, with 25 bases lying between them. The CDR3 covers 17 residues. Germline V gene lookup returns CDR1 SEHNR and CDR2 FQNEAQ (reference sequence). This CDR3 reads CASSPEGVRPRLNGYTF. The CDR3 region has the DNA TGTGCCAGCAGCCCGGAGGGGGTGAGACCGCGGTTAAATGGCTACACCTTC.

This clone was observed a single time. V gene TRBV18 combines with J gene TRBJ2-5; 11 bases match TRBD2. Losses at the gene ends were 1 base for V and 5 bases for J; bases not matched to a gene: 6. Germline-derived CDR1 and CDR2 are KGHSH and LQKENI. CDR3 length equals 16 residues. In nucleotides, the CDR3 is TGTGCCAGCTCACCACGAGTAGCGGGAGGGCCGGAGACCCAGTACTTC. This translates into CASSPRVAGGPETQYF.

Concerning this clone itself: The identical CDR3 is also encoded by other nucleotide sequences in the sample. The chain links TRBV6-1 to TRBJ1-1; TRBD1 aligns across 11 bases. The CDR3 spans 14 residues. In germline, CDR1 is MNHNS, CDR2 SASEGT. V gave up 5 bases and J gave up 5 bases; unmatched junction bases: 4. The CDR3 is CASSRGQGGTEAFF. The CDR3 nucleotides read TGTGCCAGCAGTAGGGGACAGGGGGGGACTGAAGCTTTCTTT.

V usage is TRBV30 and J usage is TRBJ2-1; the match to TRBD2 covers 11 bases. Trimming cost V 3 bases and J 15 bases; bases outside gene matches: 10. The CDR3 is 13 residues long. Per the germline V gene, CDR1 is GTSNPN and CDR2 is SVGIG (reference sequence). The CDR3: CAWRVAGGPPPFF. In DNA form, the CDR3 reads TGTGCCTGGAGGGTAGCGGGGGGGCCCCCCCCGTTCTTC.

This clone was observed a single time. This rearrangement joins TRBV7-2 to TRBJ1-2, with D tentatively TRBD1 (5 bases). The V gene's germline CDR1 is SGHTA and CDR2 FQGNSA. Between the trimmed V and J ends, which lost 5 bases and 4 bases, there was a span of 14 bases. The CDR3 is made up of 14 amino acids. The CDR3 loop is CASSAAAGGYGYTF. The CDR3 DNA sequence: TGTGCCAGCAGCGCCGCCGCTGGGGGCTATGGCTACACCTTC.

The gene calls are TRBV6-5 and TRBJ1-1; D call uncertain. Trimming took 5 bases from V and 1 from J, leaving 14 bases between them. Germline CDR1 reads MNHEY; CDR2 reads SVGAGI. The CDR3 extends over 15 amino acids. CDR3 region: CASSLYDAGNTEAFF. CDR3 bases: TGTGCCAGCAGTCTCTATGACGCAGGGAACACTGAAGCTTTCTTT.

Comments on this clone: Additional DNA sequences in this sample encode the identical CDR3. This chain uses TRBV28 with TRBJ1-2; 9 bases align to TRBD1. After removal of 4 bases from V and 5 bases from J, the junction contained 8 bases not matched to a gene. Germline CDR1 and CDR2: MDHEN and SYDVKM. The CDR3 has 15 amino acids. The CDR3 coding sequence is TGTGCCAGCAGTTCGCCGGGACAGGGAGGTTATGGCTACACCTTC. As protein: CASSSPGQGGYGYTF.

V usage is TRBV5-8 and J usage is TRBJ2-4; 7 positions agree with TRBD2. The V and J ends lost 0 bases and 13 bases, in that order; junction bases with no gene match: 4. The CDR3 loop spans 12 amino acids. Germline V gene data show CDR1 as SGHTS and CDR2 as YDEGEE. The CDR3 loop is CASSLGTRPQYF. CDR3 nucleotide sequence: TGTGCCAGCAGCTTGGGGACTAGACCGCAGTACTTC. The full variable domain, its missing parts supplied by reference TRBV5-8 and TRBJ2-4, is EAGVTQSPTHLIKTRGQQATLRCSPISGHTSVYWYQQALGLGLQFLLWYDEGEERNRGNFPPRFSGRQFPNYSSELNVNALELEDSALYLCASSLGTRPQYFGAGTRLSVL.

The rearrangement links TRBV11-3 to TRBJ2-2; D unresolved. The CDR3 is made up of 12 amino acids. Germline lookup yields CDR1 SGHNT and CDR2 YENEEA. V was pared by 1 base and J by 7 bases, with 4 bases between. The CDR3 reads CASSLGYGELFF. DNA of the CDR3: TGTGCCAGCAGCTTAGGTTACGGGGAGCTGTTTTTT.

On this clone itself: The same CDR3 also results from other DNA sequences found in this sample. The J gene is TRBJ2-3, the V gene TRBV9, with D perhaps TRBD1 (5 bases). V lost 0 bases and J 0 bases, leaving 11 bases between the germline ends. The CDR3 consists of 16 residues. Germline-derived CDR1 and CDR2 are SGDLS and YYNGEE. DNA for the CDR3: TGTGCCAGCAGCGTAGGTAGGGGTGCGAGCACAGATACGCAGTATTTT. Translated, it gives CASSVGRGASTDTQYF.

The chain couples TRBV18 to TRBJ1-1; D is possibly TRBD1 (5 bases). Germline V gene sequence: CDR1 KGHSH, CDR2 LQKENI. With 4 bases removed from V and 5 bases from J, the gap between germline ends came to 14 bases. This CDR3 spans 14 amino acids. The CDR3 DNA reads TGTGCCAGCTCACATGGAGTAGAGGGGACTGAAGCTTTCTTT. Translation gives CASSHGVEGTEAFF.